This TCR beta chain was identified during a study of post-analysis software for immune sequencing data. Findings and caveats of the study: By F measure, strong co-clustering occurred among samples prepared in the same batch. Controls had significantly higher normalized Chao1 diversity than multiple sclerosis patients. Controls had lower frequencies than patients of about 5 TRBV segments, which included TRBV5-6, TRBV5-1 and TRBV20-1.

V was trimmed by 0 bases and J by 8 bases, leaving 13 bases between them. The CDR3 consists of 15 residues. CDR1 and CDR2 from the germline V gene are MGHRA and YSYEKL. Presence of unique molecular identifiers characterized the TCR beta cDNA libraries. TCRdb re-called the PCR reads with MiXCR, one entry per CDR3 protein. This sample has about half a million distinct CDR3 sequences; around 34% occur once, and the top ten carry approximately 6%. Note on this clonotype: The antigen is unknown.

This TCR came from a girl aged 2-17 years with multiple sclerosis. Source material: blood. This chain connects TRBV4-1 to TRBJ1-4; the D is unclear. The CDR3 DNA is TGCGCCAGCAGCCAAGACTCCAACCGGGGAGAAAAACTGTTTTTT. Residues: CASSQDSNRGEKLFF.